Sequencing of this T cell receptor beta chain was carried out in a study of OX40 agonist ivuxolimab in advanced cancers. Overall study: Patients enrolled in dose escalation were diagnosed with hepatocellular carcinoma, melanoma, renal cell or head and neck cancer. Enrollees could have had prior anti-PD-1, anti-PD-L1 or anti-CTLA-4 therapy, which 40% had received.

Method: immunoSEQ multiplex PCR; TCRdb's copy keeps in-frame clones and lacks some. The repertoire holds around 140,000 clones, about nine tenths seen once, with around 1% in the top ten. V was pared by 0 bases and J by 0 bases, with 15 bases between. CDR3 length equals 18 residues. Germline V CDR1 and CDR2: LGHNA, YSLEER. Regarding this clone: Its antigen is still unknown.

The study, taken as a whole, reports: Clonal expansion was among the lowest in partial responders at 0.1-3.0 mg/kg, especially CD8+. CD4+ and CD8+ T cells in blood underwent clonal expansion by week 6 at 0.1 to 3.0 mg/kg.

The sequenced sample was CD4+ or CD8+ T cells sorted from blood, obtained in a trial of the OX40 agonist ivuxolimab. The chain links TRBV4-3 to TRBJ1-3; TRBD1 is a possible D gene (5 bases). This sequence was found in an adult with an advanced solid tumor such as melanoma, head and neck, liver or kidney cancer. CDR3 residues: CASSQEGPGFSSGNTIYF. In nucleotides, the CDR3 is TGCGCCAGCAGCCAAGAGGGTCCAGGGTTTAGCTCTGGAAACACCATATATTTT.